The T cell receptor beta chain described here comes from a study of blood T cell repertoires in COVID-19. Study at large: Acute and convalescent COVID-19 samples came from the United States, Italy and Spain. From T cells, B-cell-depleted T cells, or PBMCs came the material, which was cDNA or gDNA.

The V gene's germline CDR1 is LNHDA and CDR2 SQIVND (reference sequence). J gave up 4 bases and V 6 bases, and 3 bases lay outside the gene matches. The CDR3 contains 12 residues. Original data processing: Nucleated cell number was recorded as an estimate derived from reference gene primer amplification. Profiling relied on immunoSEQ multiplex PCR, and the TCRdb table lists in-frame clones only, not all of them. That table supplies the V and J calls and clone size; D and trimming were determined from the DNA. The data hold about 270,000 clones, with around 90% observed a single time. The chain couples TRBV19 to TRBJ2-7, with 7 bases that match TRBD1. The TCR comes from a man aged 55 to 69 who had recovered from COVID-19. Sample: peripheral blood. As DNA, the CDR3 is TGTGCCAGTAGAGGGACAGAATACGAGCAGTACTTC. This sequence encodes CASRGTEYEQYF.